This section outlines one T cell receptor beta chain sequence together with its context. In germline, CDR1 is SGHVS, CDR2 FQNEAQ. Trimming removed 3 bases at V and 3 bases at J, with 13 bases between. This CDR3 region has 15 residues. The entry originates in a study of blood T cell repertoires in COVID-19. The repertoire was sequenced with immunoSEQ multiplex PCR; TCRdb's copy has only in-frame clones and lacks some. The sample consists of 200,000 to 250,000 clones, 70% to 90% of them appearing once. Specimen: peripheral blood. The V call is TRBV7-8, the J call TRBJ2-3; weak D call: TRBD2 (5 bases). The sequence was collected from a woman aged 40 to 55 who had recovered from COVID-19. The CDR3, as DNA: TGTGCCAGCAGCTTCATCCCGGGGATAACAGATACGCAGTATTTT. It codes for CASSFIPGITDTQYF. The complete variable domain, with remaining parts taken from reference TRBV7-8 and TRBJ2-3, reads GAGVSQSPRYKVAKRGQDVALRCDPISGHVSLFWYQQALGQGPEFLTYFQNEAQLDKSGLPSDRFFAERPEGSVSTLKIQRTQQEDSAVYLCASSFIPGITDTQYFGPGTRLTVL.